The 25 T cell receptor beta chains in this list originate from one sample, sequenced in a study of blood T cell repertoires in COVID-19. Here immunoSEQ multiplex PCR was the method, and the copy in TCRdb shows in-frame clones only, minus some. This sample has approximately 270,000 clones; about 90% occur once, and the top ten carry 1.3% to 1.5%. Input material: peripheral blood. These receptors came from an elderly man with acute or convalescent COVID-19.

This chain links TRBV28 with TRBJ1-5, with D perhaps TRBD1 (6 bases). The germline V and J ends were trimmed by 6 bases and 3 bases, with 15 bases remaining between them. This CDR3 is 15 amino acids long. The germline CDR1 and CDR2 sequences are MDHEN and SYDVKM. For the CDR3, the DNA is TGTGCCAGCAGAAGCAGGGGCACGAACAATCAGCCCCAGCATTTT. Protein: CASRSRGTNNQPQHF. Variable domain in full (rest from reference TRBV28 and TRBJ1-5): DVKVTQSSRYLVKRTGEKVFLECVQDMDHENMFWYRQDPGLGLRLIYFSYDVKMKEKGDIPEGYSVSREKKERFSLILESASTNQTSMYLCASRSRGTNNQPQHFGDGTRLSIL.

The chain has TRBV4-3 and TRBJ2-3; 11 bases align to TRBD2. CDR3 length equals 17 residues. V lost 1 base to trimming and J lost 2 bases; unmatched junction nucleotides: 5. The V gene's germline CDR1 is LGHNA and CDR2 YSLEER. The CDR3 is CASSQARLAGFTDTQYF. DNA of the CDR3: TGCGCCAGCAGCCAAGCGAGACTAGCGGGATTCACAGATACGCAGTATTTT.

The chain uses TRBV7-2 and TRBJ2-5; the D gene is possibly TRBD2 (5 bases). From germline, CDR1 is SGHTA and CDR2 FQGNSA. Trimming left V 1 base short and J 3 bases short, with 12 bases between. The CDR3 length is 15 residues. CDR3 in amino acids: CASSLVVGVEETQYF. Here the CDR3 DNA reads TGTGCCAGCAGCTTAGTGGTGGGAGTAGAAGAGACCCAGTACTTC.

The genes are TRBV19 and TRBJ2-2; TRBD1 matches at 12 bases. The germline CDR1 and CDR2 sequences are LNHDA and SQIVND (reference sequence). This CDR3 contains 18 residues. V trimming: 5 bases; J trimming: 6 bases; junction bases outside the gene matches: 13. The DNA for the CDR3 is TGTGCCAGTAGTCCGTGGGACAGGGGGCCCACGATGGCCGGGGAGCTGTTTTTT. Its protein product is CASSPWDRGPTMAGELFF.

The chain joins TRBV6-1 to TRBJ1-5; 8 positions match TRBD1. CDR3 length: 18 amino acids. Per germline, CDR1 MNHNS and CDR2 SASEGT. V was clipped by 4 bases and J by 4 bases; unmatched bases: 15. CDR3: CASSGRRFGQGLNQPQHF. CDR3 nucleotides: TGTGCCAGCAGTGGAAGAAGATTTGGACAGGGCCTGAATCAGCCCCAGCATTTT.

This chain joins TRBV2 and TRBJ2-5; no definite D call. The germline CDR1 and CDR2 sequences are SNHLY and FYNNEI. V was cut by 6 bases and J by 3 bases, with 8 bases left in between. The CDR3 length is 12 residues. CDR3 coding DNA: TGTGCCAGCAGAGAAATCAAAGAGACCCAGTACTTC. Translation: CASREIKETQYF.

The rearrangement links TRBV3-1 (or the pseudogene TRBV3-2) to TRBJ1-4; TRBD1 is a possible D gene (5 bases). CDR1 is LGHDT, CDR2 YNNKEL, per germline (reference sequence). This CDR3 is built from 16 residues. V lost 0 bases, J lost 8 bases, and 16 bases lay in between. CDR3: CASSQDRGHLDEKLFF. In nucleotides, the CDR3 is TGTGCCAGCAGCCAAGATCGAGGACACTTGGACGAAAAACTGTTTTTT.

The V call is TRBV3-1 (or the pseudogene TRBV3-2), the J call TRBJ2-6; D is unresolved. CDR3 size: 15 residues. The germline V gene encodes CDR1 LGHDT and CDR2 YNNKEL (reference sequence). V was clipped by 4 bases and J by 0 bases, with 7 bases between them. DNA of the CDR3: TGTGCCAGCAGCCCAAGCTCCTCTGGGGCCAACGTCCTGACTTTC. Amino acid sequence: CASSPSSSGANVLTF.

This rearrangement joins TRBV3-1 (or the pseudogene TRBV3-2) to TRBJ1-6, with D unclear. Germline V gives CDR1 LGHDT, CDR2 YNNKEL (reference sequence). Trimming pared 2 bases from V and 0 bases from J, leaving 5 bases between. There are 15 residues in the CDR3. The CDR3 loop is CASSQTVSYNSPLHF. CDR3 nucleotide sequence: TGTGCCAGCAGCCAAACAGTCTCCTATAATTCACCCCTCCACTTT.

This clone came up once. The chain carries TRBV9 and TRBJ2-2, with TRBD2 identical over 10 bases. The CDR3 is 17 residues long. Trimming took 4 bases from V and 4 from J; bases not matched to a gene: 10. Germline V gene data show CDR1 as SGDLS and CDR2 as YYNGEE. The DNA of the CDR3 is TGTGCCAGCAGCCAATCCTCCCGACTAGCGGGCACCGGGGAGCTGTTTTTT. This translates into CASSQSSRLAGTGELFF.

This clone appeared a few times. The rearrangement joins TRBV6-2 or TRBV6-3 to TRBJ2-5; possibly TRBD1 for D (6 bases). Germline CDR1 is MNHEY and CDR2 is SVGEGT. The CDR3 spans 13 residues. Trimming stripped 5 bases from V and 7 bases from J, with 14 bases between. This CDR3 reads CASSATGYGTQYF. In nucleotides, the CDR3 is TGTGCCAGCAGTGCCACAGGGTACGGGACCCAGTACTTC.

V is TRBV7-6 and J is TRBJ1-1; D possibly corresponds to TRBD1 (5 bases). Germline V gene data show CDR1 as SGHVS and CDR2 as FNYEAQ. The V and J ends lost 1 base and 4 bases respectively, with 7 bases between them. The CDR3 sequence is 13 residues long. CDR3 loop: CASSLGGGTEAFF. The CDR3 DNA reads TGTGCCAGCAGCTTAGGGGGGGGCACTGAAGCTTTCTTT.

This chain connects TRBV11-3 to TRBJ1-5; maybe TRBD1 (6 bases). V lost 0 bases and J lost 0, with 15 bases in between. There are 18 residues in the CDR3. CDR1 and CDR2 (germline): SGHNT, YENEEA. This CDR3 reads CASSLDPPDRNSNQPQHF. The CDR3 DNA sequence: TGTGCCAGCAGCTTAGATCCCCCAGACAGGAATAGCAATCAGCCCCAGCATTTT.

The J gene is TRBJ1-2, the V gene TRBV9; D is unresolved. The CDR3 is 13 residues long. With 1 base removed from V and 7 bases from J, the gap between germline ends came to 11 bases. Germline V CDR1 and CDR2: SGDLS, YYNGEE. CDR3 in DNA: TGTGCCAGCAGCGTAATCGGAGTGAGTGGCTACACCTTC. Protein product: CASSVIGVSGYTF.

This chain links TRBV5-1 with TRBJ1-1; tentative D call: TRBD1 (6 bases). The CDR3 sequence is 16 residues long. Germline CDR1 reads SGHRS; CDR2 reads YFSETQ. V gave up 0 bases and J gave up 5 bases, with 17 bases separating them. Here the CDR3 reads CASSLGRRGAWTEAFF. The DNA of the CDR3 is TGCGCCAGCAGCTTGGGTAGGCGGGGGGCTTGGACTGAAGCTTTCTTT.

J is TRBJ1-5 and V is TRBV6-6; 8 bases are a match to TRBD1. J lost 1 base, V lost 5 bases, and 1 base had no gene match. CDR1 is MNHNY and CDR2 is SVGAGI in the germline V gene (reference sequence). CDR3 length: 14 residues. The CDR3 sequence: CASSRQGSNQPQHF. In nucleotides, the CDR3 is TGTGCCAGCAGTCGACAGGGGAGCAATCAGCCCCAGCATTTT.

About this clone: Other DNA variants within this sample encode the same CDR3. The chain uses TRBV6-5 and TRBJ2-2, with D possibly TRBD1 on 5 matching bases. With 2 bases removed from V and 4 bases from J, the gap between germline ends came to 8 bases. Per the germline V gene, CDR1 is MNHEY and CDR2 is SVGAGI. CDR3 length equals 14 residues. The CDR3 DNA sequence: TGTGCCAGCAGTTACCAGGGCGGCACCGGGGAGCTGTTTTTT. Protein: CASSYQGGTGELFF.

This clone was observed a few times. The chain has TRBV12-3 or TRBV12-4 and TRBJ1-5, with D unresolved. V lost 7 bases and J lost 7, with 11 bases in between. The CDR3 totals 12 residues. CDR3: CASTVNEQPQHF. The DNA of the CDR3 is TGTGCCAGCACTGTAAATGAGCAGCCCCAGCATTTT.

This clone is a singleton in its sample. J is TRBJ2-1 and V is TRBV7-3, with 13 bases matching TRBD2. Germline CDR1 and CDR2: SGHTA and FQGTGA. V lost 4 bases and J lost 3; bases outside the gene matches: 6. The CDR3 sequence is 17 residues long. The CDR3 region has the DNA TGTGCCAGCAGCTCCAGGGGACTAGCGGGAAGCTACAATGAGCAGTTCTTC. Protein: CASSSRGLAGSYNEQFF.

A note on this clone: Other DNA sequences in the sample encode the same CDR3. CDR3 loop: CASSFNSNQPQHF. The CDR3 DNA is TGTGCCAGCAGTTTTAATAGCAATCAGCCCCAGCATTTT. The chain couples TRBV28 to TRBJ1-5; no clear D gene. CDR1 and CDR2 from the germline V gene are MDHEN and SYDVKM. Trimming cost V 3 bases and J 0 bases, with 3 bases left between them. This CDR3 is 13 amino acids long.

This rearrangement joins TRBV4-3 to TRBJ1-4; the D is unclear. Germline V gene sequence: CDR1 LGHNA, CDR2 YSLEER. V lost 0 bases, J lost 6 bases, and 11 bases lay in between. CDR3 length equals 15 residues. CDR3 amino acids: CASSQEARGHEKLFF. Written as DNA, the CDR3 is TGCGCCAGCAGCCAAGAGGCCAGAGGGCATGAAAAACTGTTTTTT.

V and J are TRBV6-1 and TRBJ1-3; no firm D call. The CDR3 length is 14 residues. Deletions cut 3 bases from V and 2 bases from J, with 8 bases between. CDR1 is MNHNS, CDR2 SASEGT, per germline. As DNA, the CDR3 is TGTGCCAGCAGTGACAGAGGGACTGGAAACACCATATATTTT. Translating it yields CASSDRGTGNTIYF.

Here the CDR3 reads CASSIRGGVYEQYF. The CDR3 bases are TGTGCCAGTAGTATTCGAGGGGGGGTCTACGAGCAGTACTTC. This chain joins TRBV19 and TRBJ2-7; possible D gene TRBD2, 7 bases. The germline CDR1 and CDR2 sequences are LNHDA and SQIVND (reference sequence). The V and J ends lost 3 bases and 3 bases respectively, with 12 bases between them. The CDR3 is 14 residues long. The full variable domain, its missing parts supplied by reference TRBV19 and TRBJ2-7, is DGGITQSPKYLFRKEGQNVTLSCEQNLNHDAMYWYRQDPGQGLRLIYYSQIVNDFQKGDIAEGYSVSREKKESFPLTVTSAQKNPTAFYLCASSIRGGVYEQYFGPGTRLTVT.

This sequence joins TRBV6-1 and TRBJ2-7; D remains unclear. Germline CDR1 is MNHNS and CDR2 is SASEGT. This CDR3 has 14 amino acids. Trimming took 0 bases from V and 3 from J, leaving 9 bases between them. This CDR3 is CASSEARTGYEQYF. Here the CDR3 DNA reads TGTGCCAGCAGTGAAGCGCGAACCGGCTACGAGCAGTACTTC.

The J gene is TRBJ1-2, the V gene TRBV14; 9 positions agree with TRBD1. This CDR3 has 15 residues. Germline trimming cut 5 bases from V and 4 bases from J; bases unmatched to any gene: 8. The germline gives CDR1 SGHDN, CDR2 FVKESK. The DNA of the CDR3 is TGTGCCAGCAGCTCGCCCGGGACAGGGACCTATGGCTACACCTTC. It codes for CASSSPGTGTYGYTF.